The clone carrying this T cell receptor (beta chain) has more than one count but fewer than ten. For TCR beta, libraries came from iRepertoire HTBI primers and Arm-PCR of CDR3 regions. TCRdb re-analysed the multiplex PCR reads in MiXCR, keeping a single row per CDR3 protein. The top ten clones hold about 15% of a sample with over 400,000 distinct CDR3 sequences, less than 15% of them seen once. The length of the CDR3 is 14 residues. V was shortened by 5 bases and J by 3 bases, with 10 bases between the two germline ends. CDR1 and CDR2 (germline): SGHTA, FQGNSA. Indicated time point: newly diagnosed GD, antithyroid drugs for less than 3 months. RNA from PBMCs was the source of the TCR library. This specimen belongs to a study of regulatory T cells in long-lasting Graves disease. The same sample was also used in a study of T cells in Graves' hyperthyroidism and ophthalmopathy.

The chain has TRBV7-2 and TRBJ1-4, with D unclear. The sample in question was peripheral blood mononuclear cells (PBMCs), obtained at new diagnosis, from a patient treated with antithyroid drugs. This sequence was found in a woman aged 45-65 years with Graves disease. CDR3: CASSQRTANEKLFF. CDR3 DNA: TGTGCCAGCAGCCAACGCACGGCTAATGAAAAACTGTTTTTT.